The 15 T cell receptor beta chains reported below all come from one sample, sequenced in a study of blood T cells in healthy people across ages. A second PCR of 7 to 11 cycles used a sample-barcoded 5' primer and a J-beta primer mix. MiXCR, run by TCRdb on the 5' RACE reads, gives a single entry per CDR3 protein. The table has more than 900,000 distinct CDR3 sequences, around 29% seen once; the top ten hold about 9.4%. These data are also associated with another study on T cells of mothers and their children.

The sample consisted of blood. These receptors were taken from a woman between 35 and 50 years old in good health.

This clonotype was seen only once. The V gene is TRBV12-3 or TRBV12-4, the J gene TRBJ2-6; D is ambiguous. The V end was cut by 6 bases, the J end by 0 bases, with 9 bases between. The CDR3 runs 15 residues. The CDR3 DNA reads TGTGCCAGCAGAAAAAAGGGCTCTGGGGCCAACGTCCTGACTTTC. Its protein product is CASRKKGSGANVLTF.

The table lists this clonotype with a count of one. V usage is TRBV3-1 and J usage is TRBJ1-1; 7 positions agree with TRBD1. This CDR3 is built from 16 residues. Trimming cost V 4 bases and J 3 bases; bases outside gene matches: 11. Germline loops: CDR1 LGHDT, CDR2 YNNKEL (reference sequence). CDR3 bases: TGTGCCAGCAGCCCCGAAGCGGGGGGACAGCACACTGAAGCTTTCTTT. Translated, it gives CASSPEAGGQHTEAFF.

The rearrangement uses TRBV6-4 and TRBJ2-1; tentatively, D is TRBD2 (6 bases). The DNA matches TRBJ2-7 better at its end, which makes the J call doubtful. CDR1 is MRHNA, CDR2 SNTAGT, per germline. This CDR3 region has 14 residues. The CDR3 reads CASSRSEEGNEQYF. The DNA for the CDR3 is TGTGCCAGCAGTCGGTCGGAGGAGGGCAATGAGCAGTACTTC.

This clonotype has just a few counts. The chain employs TRBV7-8 and TRBJ2-3; 12 positions agree with TRBD2. Germline V gene lookup returns CDR1 SGHVS and CDR2 FQNEAQ. The J segment lost 5 bases and the V segment lost 5 bases, leaving 11 bases of the junction unmatched. The CDR3 consists of 17 residues. The CDR3 region is CASSPLTSGGFGDTQYF. In DNA form, the CDR3 reads TGTGCCAGCAGCCCCCTGACTAGCGGGGGATTTGGAGATACGCAGTATTTT.

The V gene is TRBV19, the J gene TRBJ1-5; TRBD1 aligns across 8 bases. CDR1 is LNHDA, CDR2 SQIVND, per germline (reference sequence). CDR3 length equals 14 residues. Trimming removed 4 bases from V and 7 bases from J; junction bases left unmatched: 6. The CDR3 region is CASSTGQDGQPQHF. The CDR3 DNA sequence: TGTGCCAGTAGTACGGGACAGGACGGCCAGCCCCAGCATTTT.

This chain uses TRBV5-1 with TRBJ2-3; 10 bases agree with TRBD1. This CDR3 is built from 16 residues. After removal of 5 bases from V and 6 bases from J, the junction contained 12 bases not matched to a gene. Germline V gives CDR1 SGHRS, CDR2 YFSETQ. The CDR3 region has the DNA TGCGCCAGCAGGACCGGGACAGGGGTTCTCAGGGATACGCAGTATTTT. As protein: CASRTGTGVLRDTQYF.

This clonotype was picked up a small number of times. The rearrangement joins TRBV4-1 to TRBJ2-3; 9 bases are a match to TRBD2. CDR1 is MGHRA and CDR2 is YSYEKL in the germline V gene. V lost 4 bases to trimming and J lost 2 bases; unmatched junction nucleotides: 10. The CDR3 contains 17 residues. CDR3 in DNA: TGCGCCAGCAGCCCCCCGGGGGCTAGCGGGGACACAGATACGCAGTATTTT. Its translation: CASSPPGASGDTDTQYF.

This clonotype turned up a few times. The chain links TRBV5-5 to TRBJ2-3; TRBD1 is a possible D gene (6 bases). Germline CDR1 reads SGHKS; CDR2 reads YYEKEE (reference sequence). This CDR3 has 14 amino acids. V shed 5 bases and J shed 3 bases, with 13 bases lying between them. The CDR3 loop reads CASSPDRITDTQYF. The CDR3 DNA reads TGTGCCAGCAGTCCCGACAGGATTACAGATACGCAGTATTTT.

This clonotype was detected a few times. The chain combines TRBV6-1 with TRBJ2-7; weak D call: TRBD2 (5 bases). Germline values: CDR1 MNHNS, CDR2 SASEGT. The CDR3 runs 16 residues. V lost 10 bases to trimming and J lost 4 bases, with 26 bases between them. The chain's CDR3 is CATQHPHEGNPYEQYF. Written as DNA, the CDR3 is TGTGCCACCCAGCACCCCCATGAGGGCAATCCGTACGAGCAGTACTTC.

The rearrangement links TRBV5-1 to TRBJ2-5; D unresolved. This CDR3 has 13 residues. Germline V gene lookup returns CDR1 SGHRS and CDR2 YFSETQ. Trimming removed 1 base at V and 2 bases at J, with 6 bases between. CDR3 nucleotides: TGCGCCAGCAGCTTGCCACAGCAAGAGACCCAGTACTTC. Its protein is CASSLPQQETQYF.

The chain uses TRBV20-1 and TRBJ2-3; 9 nucleotides agree with TRBD2. This CDR3 has 16 residues. Germline lookup yields CDR1 DFQATT and CDR2 SNEGSKA (reference sequence). Unmatched junction bases numbered 7, after V lost 1 base and J lost 2 bases. CDR3 protein: CSARVPAGGVTDTQYF. The CDR3 nucleotides read TGCAGTGCTAGAGTCCCCGCGGGGGGGGTCACAGATACGCAGTATTTT.

This clonotype came up many times. The chain joins TRBV20-1 to TRBJ1-2, with TRBD1 identical over 8 bases. Per the germline V gene, CDR1 is DFQATT and CDR2 is SNEGSKA (reference sequence). Unmatched junction bases numbered 0, after V lost 6 bases and J lost 0 bases. The CDR3 spans 12 residues. The chain's CDR3 is CSADRANYGYTF. For the CDR3, the DNA is TGCAGTGCGGACAGGGCTAACTATGGCTACACCTTC.

This rearrangement joins TRBV12-3 or TRBV12-4 to TRBJ2-7; D gene ambiguous. The CDR3 runs 14 residues. V was shortened by 5 bases and J by 0 bases, with 11 bases between the two germline ends. The CDR3 loop reads CASSRSGTSYEQYF. DNA for the CDR3: TGTGCCAGCAGTCGGTCAGGCACCTCCTACGAGCAGTACTTC.

The chain carries TRBV28 and TRBJ1-1; D remains ambiguous. The length of the CDR3 is 11 residues. V was pared by 5 bases and J by 7 bases, with 8 bases between. Germline V lookup: CDR1 MDHEN, CDR2 SYDVKM. The CDR3 protein is CASSVGVEAFF. CDR3 nucleotide sequence: TGTGCCAGCAGTGTCGGGGTTGAAGCTTTCTTT.

The chain combines TRBV6-5 with TRBJ2-3; TRBD1 might be the D (6 bases). Trimming took 5 bases from V and 6 from J, leaving 21 bases between them. This CDR3 is built from 16 residues. Germline V CDR1 and CDR2: MNHEY, SVGAGI. CDR3 sequence reads: CASSTGGAIGSDTQYF. The CDR3 coding sequence is TGTGCCAGCAGTACTGGGGGCGCGATAGGTTCGGATACGCAGTATTTT.